This TCR beta chain originates from a study of shared clonotypes between healthy human individuals. Study conclusions and caveats: The study found lower generation probabilities in non-shared clonotypes than in those shared by all four donors.

The table came from immunoSEQ multiplex PCR; TCRdb's copy has only in-frame clones and leaves some out. The sample holds about 2.4 million clones, approximately 94% seen once. Memory CD4+ cells were the fraction left after CD45RA+ naive selection. Of note for this clone: Its antigen is as yet unknown.

The V gene lost 1 base and the J gene lost 8 bases, with 14 bases spanning the gap. Germline V gene sequence: CDR1 SGDLS, CDR2 YYNGEE. The CDR3 totals 14 residues. The chain is built from TRBV9 and TRBJ2-3; no definite D call. The receptor was derived from a young man in good health. Sequencing was performed on naive CD4+ T cells sorted from blood. The subset denotes: CD45RA+ positively selected. The CDR3 sequence: CASSVSGGVGTQYF. As DNA, the CDR3 is TGTGCCAGCAGCGTATCCGGTGGGGTTGGTACGCAGTATTTT. Full variable domain (missing parts from reference TRBV9 and TRBJ2-3): DSGVTQTPKHLITATGQRVTLRCSPRSGDLSVYWYQQSLDQGLQFLIQYYNGEERAKGNILERFSAQQFPDLHSELNLSSLELGDSALYFCASSVSGGVGTQYFGPGTRLTVL.